Listed below are T cell receptor beta chains from one sample, sequenced in a study of early T cells in non-severe SARS-CoV-2 infection. TCRdb redid the calling of the 5' RACE reads with MiXCR, one entry per CDR3 protein. The sample holds 76,000 or so distinct CDR3 sequences, about 11% seen once. What was sequenced was whole blood. Receptors originate from an adult who was a healthcare worker with PCR-confirmed SARS-CoV-2 infection or an uninfected control (not recorded which). Each CDR3 is given with its conserved first and last residue. Fields, in order: V gene, CDR3 length, clone size, J gene, D gene, CDR3 DNA, CDR3 protein. D genes are given only for firm matches. Clone size is stated in some rows and not others, as once, few, many or a class when expanded.

V: TRBV29-1; length: 15; size: .; J: TRBJ2-3; D: TRBD1; DNA: TGCAGCGTTGAGCCGGACAGGGGAGGCACAGATACGCAGTATTTT; CDR3: CSVEPDRGGTDTQYF
V: TRBV18; length: 18; size: few; J: TRBJ2-6; D: .; DNA: TGTGCCAGCTCACCAACCGGGGTTCCTACCCTTGGGGCCAACGTCCTGACTTTC; CDR3: CASSPTGVPTLGANVLTF
V: TRBV9; length: 14; size: few; J: TRBJ2-2; D: .; DNA: TGTGCCAGCAGCGTGGACAGCCACACCGGGGAGCTGTTTTTT; CDR3: CASSVDSHTGELFF
V: TRBV10-3; length: 13; size: .; J: TRBJ1-1; D: .; DNA: TGTGCCATCAGCGGGGATAAGAGCACTGAAGCTTTCTTT; CDR3: CAISGDKSTEAFF
V: TRBV2; length: 13; size: few; J: TRBJ1-5; D: .; DNA: TGTGCCAGCAGTCGTCAGGGGTATCAGCCCCAGCATTTT; CDR3: CASSRQGYQPQHF
V: TRBV7-8; length: 16; size: .; J: TRBJ2-5; D: TRBD1; DNA: TGTGCCAGCAGCTTAGCTGGGACAGGACCAGAGGAGACCCAGTACTTC; CDR3: CASSLAGTGPEETQYF
V: TRBV13; length: 11; size: .; J: TRBJ2-7; D: .; DNA: TGTGCCAGCAGCCGCCGGATGGAGCAGTACTTC; CDR3: CASSRRMEQYF
V: TRBV5-1; length: 16; size: .; J: TRBJ2-1; D: .; DNA: TGCGCCAGCAGCTTTGGGGCCTTAACCTCCTACAATGAGCAGTTCTTC; CDR3: CASSFGALTSYNEQFF
V: TRBV7-9; length: 15; size: few; J: TRBJ2-5; D: TRBD2; DNA: TGTACCAGCAGCTTATGGCTAGCGGGAGAAGAGACCCAGTACTTC; CDR3: CTSSLWLAGEETQYF
V: TRBV29-1; length: 15; size: many; J: TRBJ2-7; D: .; DNA: TGCAGCGTTGAAGAACGGGGGCGGGGAGACTACGAGCAGTACTTC; CDR3: CSVEERGRGDYEQYF
V: TRBV5-6; length: 16; size: few; J: TRBJ2-1; D: .; DNA: TGTGCCAGCAGCTTGGCCTCAACGGACAGCTACAATGAGCAGTTCTTC; CDR3: CASSLASTDSYNEQFF
V: TRBV9; length: 15; size: .; J: TRBJ1-6; D: TRBD1; DNA: TGTGCCAGCAGCCAAAGGACAGGGGTTAATTCACCCCTCCACTTT; CDR3: CASSQRTGVNSPLHF
V: TRBV19; length: 14; size: .; J: TRBJ1-4; D: TRBD1; DNA: TGTGCCAGTAGTGCCCGACAGGGGCCTGAAAAACTGTTTTTT; CDR3: CASSARQGPEKLFF
V: TRBV20-1; length: 14; size: .; J: TRBJ2-1; D: TRBD1; DNA: TGCAGCCTGAACAGGGGGCTAGGAGAAAATGAGCAGTTCTTC; CDR3: CSLNRGLGENEQFF
V: TRBV3-1; length: 14; size: many; J: TRBJ2-3; D: .; DNA: TGTGCCAGCAGTCGTACACTTAGCACAGATACGCAGTATTTT; CDR3: CASSRTLSTDTQYF
V: TRBV2; length: 14; size: once; J: TRBJ2-4; D: .; DNA: TGTGCCAGCCGACAGACGCTAGCCAAAAACATTCAGTACTTC; CDR3: CASRQTLAKNIQYF
V: TRBV10-1; length: 13; size: few; J: TRBJ2-5; D: .; DNA: TGCGCCAGCAGTGAGTCGGGTTTGGAGACCCAGTACTTC; CDR3: CASSESGLETQYF
V: TRBV2; length: 11; size: many; J: TRBJ1-5; D: .; DNA: TGTGCCAGCAGTTACGACGGGCCCCAGCATTTT; CDR3: CASSYDGPQHF
V: TRBV5-1; length: 14; size: .; J: TRBJ2-6; D: .; DNA: TGCGCCAGCAGCCTCATCGTCGGGGCCAACGTCCTGACTTTC; CDR3: CASSLIVGANVLTF
V: TRBV5-1; length: 14; size: .; J: TRBJ2-3; D: .; DNA: TGCGCCAGCAGCTTGCTCCCGTCGGCGGATACGCAGTATTTT; CDR3: CASSLLPSADTQYF
V: TRBV29-1; length: 13; size: few; J: TRBJ2-1; D: TRBD2; DNA: TGCAGCGTCAGTATAGCGGGGGGGAATGAGCAGTTCTTC; CDR3: CSVSIAGGNEQFF
V: TRBV12-3/TRBV12-4; length: 16; size: many; J: TRBJ2-2; D: TRBD1; DNA: TGTGCCAGCAGTTCCGGGACAGGGGGACCCACCGGGGAGCTGTTTTTT; CDR3: CASSSGTGGPTGELFF
V: TRBV20-1; length: 15; size: few; J: TRBJ2-5; D: TRBD1; DNA: TGCAGTGCTAGTTTGGGACAGGGGGCGCGAGAGACCCAGTACTTC; CDR3: CSASLGQGARETQYF
V: TRBV4-2; length: 15; size: .; J: TRBJ2-7; D: TRBD2; DNA: TGTGCCAGCAGCGAAAGCGGGGGGCCCGGCTACGAGCAGTACTTC; CDR3: CASSESGGPGYEQYF
V: TRBV6-6; length: 16; size: .; J: TRBJ1-2; D: .; DNA: TGTGCCAGCAGTCTGACCAGTTGGGGCCGTCAGGTTGGCTACACCTTC; CDR3: CASSLTSWGRQVGYTF
V: TRBV9; length: 14; size: .; J: TRBJ1-2; D: TRBD1; DNA: TGTGCCAGCAGCCCCACAGGGGGCGCATCTGGCTACACCTTC; CDR3: CASSPTGGASGYTF
V: TRBV19; length: 14; size: many; J: TRBJ1-2; D: .; DNA: TGTGCCAGTATTCAGCGGGGGTTCATCTATGGCTACACCTTC; CDR3: CASIQRGFIYGYTF
V: TRBV20-1; length: 15; size: few; J: TRBJ1-1; D: TRBD1; DNA: TGCAGTGCTACTGACAGGGAGAAGATGAACACTGAAGCTTTCTTT; CDR3: CSATDREKMNTEAFF
V: TRBV11-2; length: 15; size: few; J: TRBJ2-1; D: TRBD1; DNA: TGTGCCAGCAGCCGGACAGGGGGAAGGTACAATGAGCAGTTCTTC; CDR3: CASSRTGGRYNEQFF
V: TRBV29-1; length: 15; size: many; J: TRBJ1-6; D: TRBD1; DNA: TGCAGCGTACGACAGGGGGAGTCCTATAATTCACCCCTCCACTTT; CDR3: CSVRQGESYNSPLHF
V: TRBV7-9; length: 15; size: few; J: TRBJ1-2; D: .; DNA: TGTGCCAGCAGCGGGCCGCGAATGTCAAACTATGGCTACACCTTC; CDR3: CASSGPRMSNYGYTF
V: TRBV4-1; length: 15; size: many; J: TRBJ2-5; D: .; DNA: TGCGCCAGCAGCCTAAGTCTGGGGCCCCAAGAGACCCAGTACTTC; CDR3: CASSLSLGPQETQYF
V: TRBV7-8; length: 15; size: many; J: TRBJ1-1; D: TRBD1; DNA: TGTGCCAGCAGCGTACGACAGGGGGAAGGCACTGAAGCTTTCTTT; CDR3: CASSVRQGEGTEAFF
V: TRBV2; length: 14; size: .; J: TRBJ1-1; D: TRBD1; DNA: TGTGCCAGCAGTGGGGACAGGGGGGAGACTGAAGCTTTCTTT; CDR3: CASSGDRGETEAFF
V: TRBV18; length: 13; size: .; J: TRBJ2-1; D: TRBD2; DNA: TGTGCCAGCTCTGCGGGGGGCCTCAATGAGCAGTTCTTC; CDR3: CASSAGGLNEQFF
V: TRBV11-2; length: 13; size: many; J: TRBJ1-2; D: .; DNA: TGTGCCAGCAGCCCGGACCGATTTTATGGCTACACCTTC; CDR3: CASSPDRFYGYTF
V: TRBV12-3/TRBV12-4; length: 14; size: few; J: TRBJ1-5; D: .; DNA: TGTGCCAGCAGTTTCGAAGGGGGAGGCCAGCCCCAGCATTTT; CDR3: CASSFEGGGQPQHF
V: TRBV10-2; length: 14; size: many; J: TRBJ1-1; D: .; DNA: TGCGCCAGCAGTGAGTCATGGGTAAACACTGAAGCTTTCTTT; CDR3: CASSESWVNTEAFF
V: TRBV6-5; length: 15; size: many; J: TRBJ2-1; D: TRBD1; DNA: TGTGCCAGCAGTTCGCCGGGACAGGGGTACAATGAGCAGTTCTTC; CDR3: CASSSPGQGYNEQFF
V: TRBV27; length: 17; size: few; J: TRBJ1-1; D: TRBD1; DNA: TGTGCCAGCAGTTCTTTCTTTCCCGGGACAGGGGACCCTGAAGCTTTCTTT; CDR3: CASSSFFPGTGDPEAFF
V: TRBV2; length: 15; size: few; J: TRBJ2-2; D: TRBD1; DNA: TGTGCCTCCGTGGGGGGACAGGGTAAACCCGGGGAGCTGTTTTTT; CDR3: CASVGGQGKPGELFF
V: TRBV4-2; length: 18; size: many; J: TRBJ2-1; D: TRBD1; DNA: TGTGCCAGCAGCCAACCTTTCGCCTTCGGGACAGATTACAATGAGCAGTTCTTC; CDR3: CASSQPFAFGTDYNEQFF
V: TRBV7-6; length: 17; size: .; J: TRBJ2-3; D: .; DNA: TGTGCCAGCAGCCGCGGTGACGGCCAGACCAGCACAGATACGCAGTATTTT; CDR3: CASSRGDGQTSTDTQYF
V: TRBV20-1; length: 15; size: few; J: TRBJ2-7; D: TRBD2; DNA: TGCAGTGCTAGAGACTCAGAACCCGCACTAGCGGGGCAGTACTTC; CDR3: CSARDSEPALAGQYF
V: TRBV7-9; length: 13; size: .; J: TRBJ1-2; D: .; DNA: TGTGCCAGCAGCCAACTTACGATCTATGGCTACACCTTC; CDR3: CASSQLTIYGYTF
V: TRBV4-1; length: 16; size: .; J: TRBJ1-1; D: .; DNA: TGCGCCAGCAGCCAAACTCCCGAGATGGGGAACACTGAAGCTTTCTTT; CDR3: CASSQTPEMGNTEAFF
V: TRBV9; length: 14; size: .; J: TRBJ2-3; D: .; DNA: TGTGCCAGCAGCGTAGTATCCGACACAGATACGCAGTATTTT; CDR3: CASSVVSDTDTQYF
V: TRBV6-1; length: 13; size: many; J: TRBJ1-1; D: .; DNA: TGTGCCAGCACTAGAGCATTGAACACTGAAGCTTTCTTT; CDR3: CASTRALNTEAFF
V: TRBV6-2/TRBV6-3; length: 12; size: many; J: TRBJ1-1; D: TRBD1; DNA: TGTGCCAGCGGATCAGGGGGCACTGAAGCTTTCTTT; CDR3: CASGSGGTEAFF
V: TRBV3-1; length: 16; size: .; J: TRBJ2-7; D: TRBD1; DNA: TGTGCCAGCAGCACTACTGAGGGACAGGGATCCTACGAGCAGTACTTC; CDR3: CASSTTEGQGSYEQYF
V: TRBV20-1; length: 14; size: few; J: TRBJ2-5; D: .; DNA: TGCAGTGCTAGACGGCCGATCTTACAAGAGACCCAGTACTTC; CDR3: CSARRPILQETQYF
V: TRBV5-1; length: 18; size: .; J: TRBJ2-2; D: TRBD2; DNA: TGCGCCAGCAGCTTGGCTGTCGGGGGGGCCACGGCCACCGGGGAGCTGTTTTTT; CDR3: CASSLAVGGATATGELFF
V: TRBV29-1; length: 13; size: .; J: TRBJ1-1; D: TRBD1; DNA: TGCAGCGTTGGGGCAGGGGGTTGGTCTGAAGCTTTCTTT; CDR3: CSVGAGGWSEAFF
V: TRBV7-8; length: 16; size: few; J: TRBJ2-3; D: TRBD2; DNA: TGTGCCAGCAGCCCGGGACTAGCGGGGTTTACAGATACGCAGTATTTT; CDR3: CASSPGLAGFTDTQYF
V: TRBV5-1; length: 14; size: few; J: TRBJ2-5; D: .; DNA: TGCGCCAGCAGCTTGGGGCGGCCCCAAGAGACCCAGTACTTC; CDR3: CASSLGRPQETQYF
V: TRBV6-5; length: 14; size: many; J: TRBJ1-5; D: .; DNA: TGTGCCAGCAGTTACAACAGGGAAAATCAGCCCCAGCATTTT; CDR3: CASSYNRENQPQHF
V: TRBV6-2/TRBV6-3; length: 15; size: many; J: TRBJ2-3; D: TRBD1; DNA: TGTGCCAGCAGTTACCGAGGGGGCATAGGAGATACGCAGTATTTT; CDR3: CASSYRGGIGDTQYF
V: TRBV5-6; length: 15; size: many; J: TRBJ2-1; D: TRBD1; DNA: TGTGCCAGCAGCTTGAGGGGGCGAGAGAAGGATGAGCAGTTCTTC; CDR3: CASSLRGREKDEQFF
V: TRBV28; length: 15; size: few; J: TRBJ2-4; D: .; DNA: TGTGCCAGCAGTTTTACCGAGGGGGCCAAAAACATTCAGTACTTC; CDR3: CASSFTEGAKNIQYF